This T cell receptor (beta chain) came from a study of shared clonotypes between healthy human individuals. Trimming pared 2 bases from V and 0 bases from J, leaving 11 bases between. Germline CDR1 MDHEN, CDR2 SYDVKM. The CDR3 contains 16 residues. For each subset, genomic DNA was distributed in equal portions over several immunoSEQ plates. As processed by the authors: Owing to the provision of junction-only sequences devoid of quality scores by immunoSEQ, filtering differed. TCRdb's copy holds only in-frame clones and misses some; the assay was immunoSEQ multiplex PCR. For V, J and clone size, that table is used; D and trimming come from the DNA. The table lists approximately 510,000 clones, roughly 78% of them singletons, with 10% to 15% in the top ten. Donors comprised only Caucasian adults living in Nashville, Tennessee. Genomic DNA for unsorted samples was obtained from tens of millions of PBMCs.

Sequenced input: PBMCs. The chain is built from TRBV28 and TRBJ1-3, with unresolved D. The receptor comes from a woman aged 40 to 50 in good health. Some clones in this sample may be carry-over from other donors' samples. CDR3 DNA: TGTGCCAGCAGTTTAGTACAGATCGTCTCTGGAAACACCATATATTTT. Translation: CASSLVQIVSGNTIYF.